This entry features one T cell receptor beta chain sequence. This entry belongs to a study of blood T cell repertoires in COVID-19. Looking at the study overall: Sites across the United States, Italy and Spain contributed samples from acute and convalescent COVID-19. In each case, the material was cDNA or gDNA derived from T cells, B-cell-depleted T cells, or PBMCs.

Original analysis: The assay estimated nucleated cells by amplifying reference gene primers. The protocol was immunoSEQ multiplex PCR, while the TCRdb copy is restricted to in-frame clones and leaves out a portion. The V and J calls and the clone size are those of that table, but D and trimming were determined from the DNA. This table has over 100,000 clones, about 89% appearing once. V gave up 1 base and J gave up 6 bases; unmatched junction bases: 9. Germline assignment: CDR1 LGHNA and CDR2 YNFKEQ. The CDR3 runs to 16 residues. This sequence was found in a middle-aged man with acute or convalescent COVID-19. The sequenced material came from peripheral blood. The chain uses TRBV4-2 and TRBJ2-1, with 7 bases identical to TRBD2. CDR3 in amino acids: CASSQGTRSRFNEQFF. CDR3 sequence (DNA): TGTGCCAGCAGCCAAGGGACTAGATCCCGCTTCAATGAGCAGTTCTTC.